This T cell receptor (beta chain) was captured in a study of cytomegalovirus exposure and HLA in healthy donors. Notes on the study in general: A likely sequencing artifact accounted for one observed cluster of highly shared sequence variants. A few of the chains that were CMV-associated were confirmed in vitro to be specific for CMV antigens.

In its sample, this clone was seen once. Its antigen remains unidentified. Germline loops: CDR1 SNHLY, CDR2 FYNNEI. This CDR3 contains 15 residues. PCR amplification relied on 60 Vbeta primers (plus 13 Jbeta primers). TCRdb's copy holds only in-frame clones and misses some; the assay was immunoSEQ multiplex PCR. The sample shows about 100,000 clones, around 83% of them seen only once. The receptor's source is a woman under 30 in good health and CMV-seronegative. The chain uses TRBV2 and TRBJ2-5; a possible D gene is TRBD2 (7 bases). With the DNA end fitting TRBJ2-7 better, the J assignment may be wrong. The material sequenced was PBMCs. CDR3 sequence: CASRPGASGGYEQYF. For the CDR3, the DNA is TGTGCCAGCCGTCCGGGGGCTAGCGGCGGCTACGAGCAGTACTTC.